Listed here is a single TCR beta chain. Trimming left V 4 bases short and J 5 bases short, with 15 bases between. This CDR3 has 14 amino acids. The germline CDR1 and CDR2 sequences are SGHVS and FQNEAQ. The entry originates in a study of technical replicates of blood from several donors. This table comes from immunoSEQ multiplex PCR, and its TCRdb copy is limited to in-frame clones, with some not included. The data contain about 68,000 clones, roughly 97% of them singletons. The V and J genes are TRBV7-8 and TRBJ2-7, with D possibly being TRBD1 (6 bases). This receptor was taken from a human donor in good health. Sequenced material: T cells isolated from PBMCs. Here the CDR3 reads CASSWEQGLDEQYF. The CDR3 region has the DNA TGTGCCAGCAGCTGGGAACAGGGTCTCGACGAGCAGTACTTC.